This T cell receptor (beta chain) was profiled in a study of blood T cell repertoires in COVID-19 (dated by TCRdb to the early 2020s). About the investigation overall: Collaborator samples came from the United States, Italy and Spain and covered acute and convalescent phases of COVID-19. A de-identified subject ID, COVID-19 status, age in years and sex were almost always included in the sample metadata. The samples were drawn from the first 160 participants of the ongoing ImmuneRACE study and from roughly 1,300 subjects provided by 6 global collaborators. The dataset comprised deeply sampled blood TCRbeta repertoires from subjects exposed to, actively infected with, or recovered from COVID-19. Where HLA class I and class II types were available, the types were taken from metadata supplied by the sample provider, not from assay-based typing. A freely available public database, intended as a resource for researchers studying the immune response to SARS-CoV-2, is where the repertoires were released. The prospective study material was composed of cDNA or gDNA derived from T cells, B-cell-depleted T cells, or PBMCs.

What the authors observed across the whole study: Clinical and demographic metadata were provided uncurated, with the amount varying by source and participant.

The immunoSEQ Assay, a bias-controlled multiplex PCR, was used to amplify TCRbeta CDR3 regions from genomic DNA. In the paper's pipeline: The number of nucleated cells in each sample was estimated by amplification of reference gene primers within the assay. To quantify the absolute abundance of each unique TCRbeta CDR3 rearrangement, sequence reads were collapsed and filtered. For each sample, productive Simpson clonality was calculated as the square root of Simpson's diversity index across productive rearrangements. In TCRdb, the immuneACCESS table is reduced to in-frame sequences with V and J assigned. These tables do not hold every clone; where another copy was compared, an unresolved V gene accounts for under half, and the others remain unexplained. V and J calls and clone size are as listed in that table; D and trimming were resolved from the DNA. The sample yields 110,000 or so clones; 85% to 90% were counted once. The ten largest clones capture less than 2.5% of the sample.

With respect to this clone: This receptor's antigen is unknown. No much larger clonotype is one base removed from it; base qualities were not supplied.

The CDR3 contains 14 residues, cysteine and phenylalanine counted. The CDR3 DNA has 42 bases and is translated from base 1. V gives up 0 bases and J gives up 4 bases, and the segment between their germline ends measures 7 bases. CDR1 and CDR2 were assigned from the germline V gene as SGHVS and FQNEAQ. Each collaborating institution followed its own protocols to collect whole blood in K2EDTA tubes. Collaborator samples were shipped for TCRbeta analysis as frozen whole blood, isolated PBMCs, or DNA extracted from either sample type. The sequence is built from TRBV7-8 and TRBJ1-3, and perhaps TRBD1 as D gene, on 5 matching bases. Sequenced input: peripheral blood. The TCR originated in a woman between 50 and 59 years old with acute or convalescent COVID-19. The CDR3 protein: CASSLATVGNTIYF. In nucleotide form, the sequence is TGTGCCAGCAGCTTAGCGACAGTCGGAAACACCATATATTTT.